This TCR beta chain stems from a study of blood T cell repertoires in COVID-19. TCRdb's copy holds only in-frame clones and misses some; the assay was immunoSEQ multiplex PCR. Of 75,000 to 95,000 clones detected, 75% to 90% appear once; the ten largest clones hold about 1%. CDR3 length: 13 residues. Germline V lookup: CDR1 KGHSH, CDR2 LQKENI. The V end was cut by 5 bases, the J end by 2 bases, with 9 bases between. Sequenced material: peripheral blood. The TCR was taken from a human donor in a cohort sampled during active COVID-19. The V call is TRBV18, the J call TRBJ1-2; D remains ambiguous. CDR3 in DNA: TGTGCCAGCTCAGTTCCGGGGAACTATGGCTACACCTTC. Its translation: CASSVPGNYGYTF.